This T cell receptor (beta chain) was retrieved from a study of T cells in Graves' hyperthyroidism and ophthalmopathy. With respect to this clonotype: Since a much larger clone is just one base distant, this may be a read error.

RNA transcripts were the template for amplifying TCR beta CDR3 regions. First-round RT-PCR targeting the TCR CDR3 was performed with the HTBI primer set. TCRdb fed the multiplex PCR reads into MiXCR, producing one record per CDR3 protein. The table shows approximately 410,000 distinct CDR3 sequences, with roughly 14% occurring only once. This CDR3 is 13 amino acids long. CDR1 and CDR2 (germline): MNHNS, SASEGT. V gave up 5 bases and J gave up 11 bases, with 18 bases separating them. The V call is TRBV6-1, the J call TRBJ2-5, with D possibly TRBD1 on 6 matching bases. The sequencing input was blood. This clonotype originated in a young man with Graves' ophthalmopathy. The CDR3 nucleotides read TGTGCCAGCAGTCACGCAATCGACAGGCGTCAGTACTTC. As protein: CASSHAIDRRQYF.